This T cell receptor (beta chain) is from a study of human T cells and chemical hapten exposure. Stated time point: patch test 1, 2 weeks after DPC sensitization. As for treatment: therapeutic diphenylcyclopropenone sensitization with weekly scalp DPC. Losses at the gene ends were 5 bases for V and 2 bases for J; bases not matched to a gene: 9. There are 15 residues in the CDR3. Germline V gene data show CDR1 as SGHVS and CDR2 as FQNEAQ. MiXCR, run by TCRdb on the RACE reads, gives a single entry per CDR3 protein. The data show roughly 98,000 distinct CDR3 sequences, 9.5% to 15% seen once. This clonotype was found many times.

The receptor's source is a middle-aged woman with alopecia areata. Some clones in this sample may be carry-over from other donors' samples. The sample in question was whole blood, obtained in connection with sensitization to the hapten diphenylcyclopropenone (DPC). V and J are TRBV7-8 and TRBJ2-7, with 7 bases fitting TRBD2. The CDR3 region is CASSPPRDYTYEQYF. The CDR3 DNA reads as TGTGCCAGCAGCCCGCCCCGGGACTATACCTACGAGCAGTACTTC.